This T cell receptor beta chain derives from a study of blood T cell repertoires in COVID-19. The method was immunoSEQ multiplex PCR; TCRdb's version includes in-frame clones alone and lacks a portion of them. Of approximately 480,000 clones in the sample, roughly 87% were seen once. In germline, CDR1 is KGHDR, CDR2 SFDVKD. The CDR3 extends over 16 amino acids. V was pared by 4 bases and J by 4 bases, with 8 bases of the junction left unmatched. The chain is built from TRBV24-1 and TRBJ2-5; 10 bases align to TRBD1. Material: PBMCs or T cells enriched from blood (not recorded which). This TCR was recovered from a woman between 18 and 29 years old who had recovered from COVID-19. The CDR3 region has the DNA TGTGCCACCAGTGAGCCGACAGGGGGCGGACGAGAGACCCAGTACTTC. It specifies CATSEPTGGGRETQYF.